Shown below are 5 T cell receptor beta chains from a single sample sequenced in a study of blood T cell repertoires in COVID-19. TCRdb's table, derived via immunoSEQ multiplex PCR, lists solely in-frame clones and lacks some. The sample lists 55,000 or so clones; 60% to 85% were seen once. Material for sequencing was peripheral blood. All receptors derive from a man aged 60 to 75 with acute or convalescent COVID-19.

The J gene is TRBJ1-6, the V gene TRBV12-3 or TRBV12-4; D remains ambiguous. The ends were cut back, 9 bases at V and 10 bases at J, with 13 bases in the middle. This CDR3 region has 12 residues. The CDR3 loop reads CASRGGRSPLHF. CDR3 bases: TGTGCCAGTCGCGGTGGAAGGTCACCCCTCCACTTT.

This sequence joins TRBV29-1 and TRBJ2-3; 10 bases fit TRBD2. V lost 6 bases to trimming and J lost 7 bases; unmatched junction nucleotides: 7. This CDR3 has 13 amino acids. Germline V gives CDR1 SQVTM, CDR2 ANQGSEA. The CDR3 loop is CSVPTSGDNTQYF. CDR3 nucleotide sequence: TGCAGCGTCCCAACTAGCGGGGACAATACGCAGTATTTT.

This clone was detected only a few times. The rearrangement uses TRBV19 and TRBJ1-2; 8 bases map to TRBD1. CDR3 length equals 14 residues. Germline trimming cut 3 bases from V and 8 bases from J; bases unmatched to any gene: 8. Per the germline V gene, CDR1 is LNHDA and CDR2 is SQIVND (reference sequence). CDR3 coding DNA: TGTGCCAGTAGTATGGACAGGGCCTCGAGCGGCTACACCTTC. Its translation: CASSMDRASSGYTF.

J is TRBJ2-3 and V is TRBV4-1; 8 nucleotides line up with TRBD2. Per the germline V gene, CDR1 is MGHRA and CDR2 is YSYEKL. The CDR3 length is 14 residues. The V segment lost 1 base and the J segment 5 bases; nucleotides outside the gene matches: 2. CDR3 coding DNA: TGCGCCAGCAGCCAAGGGCTAGCGGGAGATACGCAGTATTTT. It yields the protein CASSQGLAGDTQYF.

The rearrangement joins TRBV12-3 or TRBV12-4 to TRBJ2-7; TRBD1 is a possible D gene (6 bases). This CDR3 is 13 amino acids long. V lost 7 bases, J lost 2 bases, and 12 bases lay in between. The CDR3 region has the DNA TGTGCCAGCACCGCCGCAGGGGCCTACGAGCAGTACTTC. Its protein product is CASTAAGAYEQYF.